This passage covers 16 T cell receptor beta chains from one sample sequenced in a study of T cell responses to AZD1222 COVID-19 vaccine. Only in-frame clones appear in the TCRdb table, and some are missing; sequencing was by immunoSEQ multiplex PCR. Among roughly 170,000 clones, about 85% were seen once, and the ten largest hold roughly 2.5%. The sequenced sample was peripheral blood, obtained on day 0 of AZD1222 vaccination. These receptors were taken from an adult in good health.

A few counts support this clone. V and J are TRBV28 and TRBJ2-7; 12 bases align to TRBD2. Germline CDR1 is MDHEN and CDR2 is SYDVKM. The CDR3 is 14 residues long. Trimming at V came to 6 bases and at J to 6 bases, leaving 6 bases not matched to a gene. The CDR3 here is CASSQGLAGSEQYF. The CDR3 nucleotides are TGTGCCAGCAGCCAAGGACTAGCGGGGAGCGAGCAGTACTTC.

This clone was counted a few times. This chain uses TRBV2 with TRBJ1-6; 7 positions match TRBD1. The CDR3 contains 14 residues. The V and J ends lost 6 bases and 4 bases, in that order; junction bases with no gene match: 3. Germline V gives CDR1 SNHLY, CDR2 FYNNEI. CDR3 sequence: CASSGTVYNSPLHF. The CDR3 DNA sequence: TGTGCCAGCAGCGGGACAGTTTATAATTCACCCCTCCACTTT.

V and J are TRBV7-6 and TRBJ2-7; tentative D call: TRBD1 (6 bases). Germline V gene lookup returns CDR1 SGHVS and CDR2 FNYEAQ. The CDR3 covers 14 residues. V dropped 4 bases and J dropped 5 bases, with 15 bases sitting between them. The CDR3 sequence: CASSSTAGDNEQYF. The CDR3 nucleotides are TGTGCCAGCAGCTCAACGGCAGGGGATAACGAGCAGTACTTC.

This chain connects TRBV19 to TRBJ1-2; 7 bases match TRBD1. V lost 5 bases, J lost 2 bases, and 8 bases stayed unmatched. The germline gives CDR1 LNHDA, CDR2 SQIVND (reference sequence). CDR3 length: 15 residues. This chain's CDR3 is CASSPGTASNYGYTF. The CDR3 nucleotides read TGTGCCAGTAGTCCGGGGACAGCTTCCAACTATGGCTACACCTTC.

The chain combines TRBV28 with TRBJ1-2; D unclear. The CDR3 totals 12 residues. Trimming pared 7 bases from V and 7 bases from J, leaving 13 bases between. Germline values: CDR1 MDHEN, CDR2 SYDVKM. The CDR3: CASMTTPAGYTF. CDR3 nucleotides: TGTGCCAGCATGACGACCCCGGCTGGCTACACCTTC.

CDR3 in amino acids: CASSLTGRVDEQYF. For the CDR3, the DNA is TGCGCCAGCAGTTTGACAGGGAGAGTTGACGAGCAGTACTTC. V gene TRBV5-1 combines with J gene TRBJ2-7; 7 positions agree with TRBD1. V lost 5 bases and J lost 5; bases outside the gene matches: 10. CDR1 and CDR2 from the germline V gene are SGHRS and YFSETQ. CDR3 length equals 14 residues.

The chain combines TRBV27 with TRBJ1-6, with D unclear. The CDR3 runs 14 residues. The ends were cut back, 3 bases at V and 7 bases at J, with 10 bases in the middle. Germline V gene data show CDR1 as MNHEY and CDR2 as SMNVEV (reference sequence). Here the CDR3 reads CASSFWIANSPLHF. The CDR3 DNA is TGTGCCAGCAGTTTTTGGATTGCAAATTCACCCCTCCACTTT.

This clone was seen just once. The chain joins TRBV18 to TRBJ1-5; D is ambiguous. The germline V and J ends were trimmed by 2 bases and 4 bases, with 9 bases remaining between them. This CDR3 is 14 amino acids long. Germline V CDR1 and CDR2: KGHSH, LQKENI. CDR3 sequence (DNA): TGTGCCAGCTCACCAGGGCACTTAAATCAGCCCCAGCATTTT. This gives the protein CASSPGHLNQPQHF.

This sequence joins TRBV30 and TRBJ1-1, with no clear D. Trimming cost V 2 bases and J 1 base, with 11 bases left between them. The CDR3 length is 14 residues. Looked up from germline, CDR1 is GTSNPN and CDR2 is SVGIG (reference sequence). The CDR3 bases are TGTGCCTGGAGTAAAGAAACAAAGAACACTGAAGCTTTCTTT. As protein: CAWSKETKNTEAFF.

The rearrangement uses TRBV5-6 and TRBJ1-2, with D maybe TRBD1 (6 bases). Germline CDR1 reads SGHDT; CDR2 reads YYEEEE. The CDR3 has 13 amino acids. Trimming left V 6 bases short and J 6 bases short, with 15 bases between. CDR3 in amino acids: CASTLDRPNGYTF. For the CDR3, the DNA is TGTGCCAGCACCCTGGACAGACCAAATGGCTACACCTTC.

This chain uses TRBV6-5 with TRBJ1-1; no firm D call. In germline, CDR1 is MNHEY, CDR2 SVGAGI. With 6 bases removed from V and 0 bases from J, the gap between germline ends came to 11 bases. The CDR3 spans 14 residues. The CDR3 DNA is TGTGCCAGCAGCTACCCCGGAGTGAACACTGAAGCTTTCTTT. Its translation is CASSYPGVNTEAFF.

V usage is TRBV27 and J usage is TRBJ1-1; perhaps TRBD1 as D (5 bases). The germline CDR1 and CDR2 sequences are MNHEY and SMNVEV (reference sequence). Trimming shortened V by 0 bases and J by 4 bases, and 12 bases separated the two germline ends. The CDR3 length is 15 residues. CDR3 amino acids: CASSLSGPGGTEAFF. CDR3 nucleotides: TGTGCCAGCAGTTTATCGGGTCCCGGGGGCACTGAAGCTTTCTTT.

This clone was observed once. The genes are TRBV7-8 and TRBJ1-1, with D possibly matching TRBD1 (6 bases). The CDR3 length is 14 residues. Germline V gene data show CDR1 as SGHVS and CDR2 as FQNEAQ. Trimming left V 1 base short and J 5 bases short, with 11 bases between. The CDR3 DNA reads as TGTGCCAGCAGCTTAGACGGGGGCGGTACTGAAGCTTTCTTT. Encoded protein: CASSLDGGGTEAFF.

This rearrangement joins TRBV2 to TRBJ1-1, with a tentative D call TRBD1 (6 bases). The germline gives CDR1 SNHLY, CDR2 FYNNEI. This CDR3 has 14 amino acids. V lost 2 bases and J 8 bases, leaving 15 bases between the germline ends. CDR3 DNA sequence: TGTGCCAGCAGTGAAAATAGGGGGGACCGCGAAGCTTTCTTT. Amino acid sequence: CASSENRGDREAFF. Full variable domain (missing parts from reference TRBV2 and TRBJ1-1): EPEVTQTPSHQVTQMGQEVILRCVPISNHLYFYWYRQILGQKVEFLVSFYNNEISEKSEIFDDQFSVERPDGSNFTLKIRSTKLEDSAMYFCASSENRGDREAFFGQGTRLTVV.

V usage is TRBV28 and J usage is TRBJ2-2; 12 bases align to TRBD2. J lost 2 bases, V lost 1 base, and 5 bases had no gene match. Looked up from germline, CDR1 is MDHEN and CDR2 is SYDVKM. CDR3 size: 18 residues. CDR3 in amino acids: CASSLLTSGRGNTGELFF. DNA for the CDR3: TGTGCCAGCAGTTTATTGACTAGCGGGAGAGGAAACACCGGGGAGCTGTTTTTT.

The chain links TRBV14 to TRBJ2-1; perhaps TRBD1 as D (6 bases). The germline gives CDR1 SGHDN, CDR2 FVKESK. The length of the CDR3 is 15 residues. The ends were cut back, 1 base at V and 6 bases at J, with 13 bases in the middle. DNA for the CDR3: TGTGCCAGCAGCCAAGTACAGGGTGGAGTCAATGAGCAGTTCTTC. Translated: CASSQVQGGVNEQFF. Filled out from reference TRBV14 and TRBJ2-1, the complete variable domain reads EAGVTQFPSHSVIEKGQTVTLRCDPISGHDNLYWYRRVMGKEIKFLLHFVKESKQDESGMPNNRFLAERTGGTYSTLKVQPAELEDSGVYFCASSQVQGGVNEQFFGPGTRLTVL.